One sample yielded the 22 T cell receptor beta chains listed below, sequenced in a study of blood T cell repertoires in COVID-19. The method was immunoSEQ multiplex PCR; TCRdb's version includes in-frame clones alone and lacks a portion of them. Of over 130,000 clones in the sample, around 83% were seen once. The sequenced material came from peripheral blood. The receptors here all came from a man aged 25 to 40 with COVID-19, enrolled during active disease.

This chain links TRBV12-3 or TRBV12-4 with TRBJ2-4, with D uncertain. V was clipped by 3 bases and J by 4 bases, with 7 bases between them. CDR3 length: 13 residues. CDR3 region: CASSFSLKNIQYF. The CDR3, as DNA: TGTGCCAGCAGTTTTTCCCTGAAAAACATTCAGTACTTC.

In its sample, this clone was seen a few times. The rearrangement joins TRBV7-2 to TRBJ1-1; the D gene is possibly TRBD1 (5 bases). The ends were cut back, 7 bases at V and 11 bases at J, with 14 bases in the middle. Germline V gene lookup returns CDR1 SGHTA and CDR2 FQGNSA. This CDR3 contains 11 residues. Written as DNA, the CDR3 is TGTGCCAGCATCGCAGGGCCGGGTGCTTTCTTT. Its translation: CASIAGPGAFF.

The V call is TRBV4-1, the J call TRBJ1-1, with 7 nucleotides matching TRBD1. CDR3 length: 18 residues. CDR1 MGHRA and CDR2 YSYEKL come from the germline V gene. The junction had 14 bases not matched to a gene; V was cut back by 0 bases and J by 4 bases. Here the CDR3 reads CASSQDRGRGGHGTEAFF. DNA of the CDR3: TGCGCCAGCAGCCAAGATCGGGGGAGAGGGGGCCATGGCACTGAAGCTTTCTTT.

The rearrangement uses TRBV4-2 and TRBJ2-4; possible D gene TRBD1, 6 bases. V was shortened by 2 bases and J by 1 base, with 12 bases between the two germline ends. The germline V gene encodes CDR1 LGHNA and CDR2 YNFKEQ. There are 16 residues in the CDR3. The CDR3 here is CASSQSGGSAKNIQYF. CDR3 in DNA: TGTGCCAGCAGCCAATCTGGGGGCTCGGCCAAAAACATTCAGTACTTC.

This chain connects TRBV5-8 to TRBJ1-2; perhaps TRBD1 as D (6 bases). Trimming pared 0 bases from V and 6 bases from J, leaving 18 bases between. The V gene's germline CDR1 is SGHTS and CDR2 YDEGEE. The CDR3 runs to 16 residues. CDR3 sequence reads: CASSLESGGAFNGYTF. The CDR3 nucleotides are TGTGCCAGCAGCTTGGAATCGGGGGGCGCATTCAATGGCTACACCTTC. The whole variable domain, remainder taken from reference TRBV5-8 and TRBJ1-2, is EAGVTQSPTHLIKTRGQQATLRCSPISGHTSVYWYQQALGLGLQFLLWYDEGEERNRGNFPPRFSGRQFPNYSSELNVNALELEDSALYLCASSLESGGAFNGYTFGSGTRLTVV.

The chain links TRBV30 to TRBJ1-3; D unresolved. The CDR3 totals 17 residues. Germline assignment: CDR1 GTSNPN and CDR2 SVGIG (reference sequence). Trimming left V 0 bases short and J 7 bases short, with 22 bases between. CDR3 amino acids: CAWSVLLVPTSRNTIYF. The CDR3 nucleotides are TGTGCCTGGAGTGTACTGTTGGTGCCTACCTCTAGGAACACCATATATTTT.

The gene calls are TRBV10-3 and TRBJ1-2, with a tentative D call TRBD1 (5 bases). The CDR3 has 13 residues. V lost 1 base, J lost 7 bases, and 10 bases lay in between. Germline loops: CDR1 ENHRY, CDR2 SYGVKD. The CDR3 nucleotides read TGTGCCATCAGTGAGTTCTTAGGGGCTGGCTACACCTTC. Amino acids: CAISEFLGAGYTF.

The V call is TRBV9, the J call TRBJ2-6, with TRBD2 identical over 9 bases. Germline values: CDR1 SGDLS, CDR2 YYNGEE. Trimming removed 4 bases from V and 0 bases from J; junction bases left unmatched: 8. CDR3 length: 18 residues. CDR3 sequence: CASSPEGGRASGANVLTF. In DNA, the CDR3 is TGTGCCAGCAGCCCGGAAGGCGGGAGGGCCTCTGGGGCCAACGTCCTGACTTTC.

V gene TRBV5-6 combines with J gene TRBJ1-5, with D uncertain. With 4 bases removed from V and 2 bases from J, the gap between germline ends came to 13 bases. The CDR3 runs to 15 residues. CDR1 and CDR2 (germline): SGHDT, YYEEEE. CDR3 sequence (DNA): TGTGCCAGCAGCGCGGGCTTTAGGGGCAATCAGCCCCAGCATTTT. This encodes CASSAGFRGNQPQHF.

The V gene is TRBV5-5, the J gene TRBJ1-1, with D uncertain. Germline CDR1 reads SGHKS; CDR2 reads YYEKEE (reference sequence). This CDR3 is built from 15 residues. The ends were cut back, 4 bases at V and 0 bases at J, with 13 bases in the middle. The chain's CDR3 is CASSPRSGMNTEAFF. CDR3 sequence (DNA): TGTGCCAGCAGCCCCCGGTCGGGTATGAACACTGAAGCTTTCTTT. Supplemented by reference TRBV5-5 and TRBJ1-1, the full variable domain reads DAGVTQSPTHLIKTRGQQVTLRCSPISGHKSVSWYQQVLGQGPQFIFQYYEKEERGRGNFPDRFSARQFPNYSSELNVNALLLGDSALYLCASSPRSGMNTEAFFGQGTRLTVV.

This clone was counted a single time. The chain recombines TRBV24-1 with TRBJ1-6, with D perhaps TRBD1 (5 bases). The V and J ends lost 4 bases and 12 bases respectively, with 9 bases between them. CDR3 length: 12 residues. Germline loops: CDR1 KGHDR, CDR2 SFDVKD. The CDR3 here is CATSDFGGPLHF. DNA of the CDR3: TGTGCCACCAGTGACTTCGGGGGACCCCTCCACTTT.

The genes are TRBV18 and TRBJ2-7, with a possible D match to TRBD1 (6 bases). Trimming pared 0 bases from V and 5 bases from J, leaving 11 bases between. The CDR3 loop spans 14 amino acids. Germline loops: CDR1 KGHSH, CDR2 LQKENI. In DNA, the CDR3 is TGTGCCAGCTCACCACCCTCCAGGGGAGACGAGCAGTACTTC. As protein: CASSPPSRGDEQYF.

With respect to this clone: In the same sample, other DNA sequences code for this CDR3. The chain joins TRBV19 to TRBJ1-5, with D unresolved. V lost 3 bases, J lost 2 bases, and 11 bases lay in between. This CDR3 contains 15 residues. In germline, CDR1 is LNHDA, CDR2 SQIVND (reference sequence). This CDR3 is CASSITGGGNQPQHF. The CDR3 DNA sequence: TGTGCCAGTAGTATCACGGGAGGTGGCAATCAGCCCCAGCATTTT.

In this sample, this clone turned up a few times. The rearrangement links TRBV28 to TRBJ1-1; 7 nucleotides match TRBD1. CDR3 length: 14 residues. Germline CDR1 is MDHEN and CDR2 is SYDVKM. J was trimmed by 5 bases and V by 6 bases; bases with no gene match: 9. CDR3 sequence: CASRLGGARTEAFF. CDR3 in DNA: TGTGCCAGCAGGCTAGGGGGCGCGAGGACTGAAGCTTTCTTT.

J is TRBJ2-7 and V is TRBV5-4; TRBD1 matches at 8 bases. Germline trimming cut 0 bases from V and 3 bases from J; bases unmatched to any gene: 5. CDR3 length: 15 residues. Germline values: CDR1 SGHNT, CDR2 YYREEE (reference sequence). The CDR3 region has the DNA TGTGCCAGCAGCTTGGATCCCGGACAGGGCTACGAGCAGTACTTC. It is translated as CASSLDPGQGYEQYF.

The chain is built from TRBV6-5 and TRBJ2-7; the D gene is possibly TRBD2 (6 bases). The CDR3 sequence is 13 residues long. Trimming stripped 7 bases from V and 5 bases from J, with 15 bases between. CDR1 MNHEY and CDR2 SVGAGI come from the germline V gene. Here the CDR3 reads CASTEGWGDEQYF. In nucleotides, the CDR3 is TGTGCCAGCACCGAGGGGTGGGGGGACGAGCAGTACTTC.

This chain joins TRBV6-1 and TRBJ2-1; D gene unclear. V shed 1 base and J shed 1 base, with 8 bases lying between them. Per germline, CDR1 MNHNS and CDR2 SASEGT. CDR3 length: 15 amino acids. The CDR3 bases are TGTGCCAGCAGTGAAGGGGCAACTTCCTACAATGAGCAGTTCTTC. Protein sequence: CASSEGATSYNEQFF.

The CDR3 sequence: CATSDLGTEYTGELFF. The CDR3, as DNA: TGTGCCACCAGTGATTTGGGGACAGAGTACACCGGGGAGCTGTTTTTT. V usage is TRBV24-1 and J usage is TRBJ2-2, with 7 bases lining up with TRBD1. The CDR3 is 16 amino acids. Germline CDR1 KGHDR, CDR2 SFDVKD. Trimming cost V 0 bases and J 3 bases; bases outside gene matches: 3.

This clone was picked up a small number of times. The chain uses TRBV5-4 and TRBJ2-7; 15 nucleotides match TRBD2. The CDR3 loop spans 16 amino acids. Germline loops: CDR1 SGHNT, CDR2 YYREEE (reference sequence). With V trimmed by 5 bases and J by 1 base, 4 bases remained unmatched. In DNA form, the CDR3 reads TGTGCCAGCAGTCGGGGACTAGCGGGAGGTTCCTACGAGCAGTACTTC. This sequence encodes CASSRGLAGGSYEQYF. The full variable domain, with the rest looked up from reference TRBV5-4 and TRBJ2-7, is ETGVTQSPTHLIKTRGQQVTLRCSSQSGHNTVSWYQQALGQGPQFIFQYYREEENGRGNFPPRFSGLQFPNYSSELNVNALELDDSALYLCASSRGLAGGSYEQYFGPGTRLTVT.

This clone was detected a few times. The gene calls are TRBV19 and TRBJ1-1, with D hard to call. V was trimmed by 8 bases and J by 4 bases, leaving 5 bases between them. The CDR3 consists of 10 residues. CDR1 and CDR2 from the germline V gene are LNHDA and SQIVND (reference sequence). The chain's CDR3 is CASRGTEAFF. The DNA of the CDR3 is TGTGCCAGTCGGGGCACTGAAGCTTTCTTT.

J is TRBJ1-4 and V is TRBV6-1; 9 nucleotides match TRBD1. Germline CDR1 reads MNHNS; CDR2 reads SASEGT. The CDR3 spans 15 residues. J lost 5 bases, V lost 6 bases, and 7 bases had no gene match. The CDR3: CASRLATGGNEKLFF. CDR3 nucleotides: TGTGCCAGCAGGCTCGCCACAGGGGGCAATGAAAAACTGTTTTTT.

The chain is built from TRBV10-3 and TRBJ2-3; D might be TRBD2 (5 bases). Trimming removed 5 bases at V and 0 bases at J, with 9 bases between. The CDR3 sequence is 14 residues long. The germline V gene has CDR1 ENHRY and CDR2 SYGVKD. The CDR3 DNA is TGTGCCATCAGTACTGGCGGGAGCACAGATACGCAGTATTTT. Translating it yields CAISTGGSTDTQYF.